Given below is one T cell receptor beta chain in context. Profiling relied on immunoSEQ multiplex PCR, and the TCRdb table lists in-frame clones only, not all of them. Among 90,000 to 100,000 clones listed, roughly 95% were seen once. This record belongs to a study of OX40 agonist ivuxolimab in advanced cancers. This TCR came from an adult with an advanced solid tumor such as melanoma, head and neck, liver or kidney cancer. The sample in question was CD4+ or CD8+ T cells sorted from blood, obtained in a trial of the OX40 agonist ivuxolimab.

CDR3 loop: CASSYTEDEQFF. CDR3 DNA sequence: TGTGCCAGCAGCTATACGGAGGATGAGCAGTTCTTC. The rearrangement joins TRBV4-2 to TRBJ2-1; tentative D call: TRBD2 (5 bases). CDR3 length: 12 residues. V was trimmed by 5 bases and J by 8 bases, leaving 10 bases between them. CDR1 and CDR2 from the germline V gene are LGHNA and YNFKEQ.